The 9 T cell receptor beta chains below all came from one sample that was sequenced in a study of long-term antiretroviral therapy in people with HIV. The assay used was immunoSEQ (version v3.0), run at survey level. Clones were sequenced by immunoSEQ multiplex PCR, and TCRdb holds only the in-frame ones, with some missing. The data hold about 43,000 clones, with approximately 89% observed a single time. This material consisted of unsorted PBMCs, taken 0.1 years before starting antiretroviral therapy. The source of these receptors is a woman aged 45-65 years with HIV.

The chain uses TRBV11-1 and TRBJ2-7; D is undetermined. V lost 2 bases to trimming and J lost 2 bases, with 4 bases between them. This CDR3 spans 12 amino acids. Looked up from germline, CDR1 is SGHAT and CDR2 is FQDESV (reference sequence). The CDR3 reads CASSLSPYEQYF. The CDR3 DNA reads as TGTGCCAGCAGCTTATCGCCCTACGAGCAGTACTTC. Complete variable domain (other parts from reference TRBV11-1 and TRBJ2-7): EAEVAQSPRYKITEKSQAVAFWCDPISGHATLYWYRQILGQGPELLVQFQDESVVDDSQLPKDRFSAERLKGVDSTLKIQPAELGDSAMYLCASSLSPYEQYFGPGTRLTVT.

The V call is TRBV4-1, the J call TRBJ1-5; 9 nucleotides agree with TRBD1. CDR1 MGHRA and CDR2 YSYEKL come from the germline V gene. V dropped 3 bases and J dropped 7; count of bases not matched to a gene: 7. The CDR3 runs to 15 residues. The CDR3 spells CASSQSDRGYQPQHF. DNA for the CDR3: TGCGCCAGCAGCCAGAGTGACAGGGGGTACCAGCCCCAGCATTTT.

This clone was seen a handful of times. The chain recombines TRBV29-1 with TRBJ1-2; 10 bases align to TRBD1. The CDR3 consists of 15 residues. Germline trimming cut 5 bases from V and 10 bases from J; bases unmatched to any gene: 16. CDR1 is SQVTM and CDR2 is ANQGSEA in the germline V gene. The CDR3 protein is CSVKAPGQGLINYTF. CDR3 DNA sequence: TGCAGCGTTAAGGCCCCGGGACAGGGGCTGATCAACTACACCTTC.

V usage is TRBV27 and J usage is TRBJ1-1; 7 nucleotides align to TRBD1. With V trimmed by 6 bases and J by 2 bases, 6 bases remained unmatched. The CDR3 has 14 residues. Germline V gene lookup returns CDR1 MNHEY and CDR2 SMNVEV (reference sequence). The CDR3 sequence is CASRKGTDNTEAFF. In DNA form, the CDR3 reads TGTGCCAGCAGAAAAGGGACAGACAACACTGAAGCTTTCTTT.

The chain joins TRBV7-3 to TRBJ1-2; 8 bases agree with TRBD1. The germline V gene has CDR1 SGHTA and CDR2 FQGTGA. There are 13 residues in the CDR3. The junction had 3 bases not matched to a gene; V was cut back by 5 bases and J by 4 bases. The CDR3: CASSPDRGYGYTF. CDR3 sequence (DNA): TGTGCCAGCAGCCCCGACAGGGGCTATGGCTACACCTTC.

The J gene is TRBJ2-2, the V gene TRBV10-2; maybe TRBD1 (5 bases). The CDR3 extends over 15 amino acids. The V and J ends lost 4 bases and 2 bases respectively, with 11 bases between them. The germline V gene has CDR1 WSHSY and CDR2 SAAADI. CDR3 DNA sequence: TGCGCCAGCAGTGTTACGACAGCCAACACCGGGGAGCTGTTTTTT. It encodes CASSVTTANTGELFF.

The chain carries TRBV19 and TRBJ1-1; D uncertain. Germline CDR1 and CDR2: LNHDA and SQIVND (reference sequence). The CDR3 has 16 residues. Trimming pared 5 bases from V and 1 base from J, leaving 17 bases between. The CDR3 sequence: CASSSHPGETNTEAFF. Here the CDR3 DNA reads TGTGCCAGTAGTTCACACCCGGGAGAAACGAACACTGAAGCTTTCTTT.

The chain employs TRBV19 and TRBJ1-5; D perhaps matches TRBD1 (5 bases). The germline V gene has CDR1 LNHDA and CDR2 SQIVND (reference sequence). V dropped 8 bases and J dropped 2 bases, with 7 bases sitting between them. There are 12 residues in the CDR3. CDR3 residues: CASRGGNQPQHF. CDR3 nucleotide sequence: TGTGCCAGTCGGGGGGGCAATCAGCCCCAGCATTTT.

This clone has only one observation. The chain links TRBV6-5 to TRBJ1-1; D unresolved. Trimming removed 2 bases at V and 1 base at J, with 11 bases between. Germline V gives CDR1 MNHEY, CDR2 SVGAGI. The CDR3 spans 15 residues. The CDR3 region is CASSYPPGKNTEAFF. The CDR3 DNA reads as TGTGCCAGCAGTTACCCGCCCGGTAAGAACACTGAAGCTTTCTTT.